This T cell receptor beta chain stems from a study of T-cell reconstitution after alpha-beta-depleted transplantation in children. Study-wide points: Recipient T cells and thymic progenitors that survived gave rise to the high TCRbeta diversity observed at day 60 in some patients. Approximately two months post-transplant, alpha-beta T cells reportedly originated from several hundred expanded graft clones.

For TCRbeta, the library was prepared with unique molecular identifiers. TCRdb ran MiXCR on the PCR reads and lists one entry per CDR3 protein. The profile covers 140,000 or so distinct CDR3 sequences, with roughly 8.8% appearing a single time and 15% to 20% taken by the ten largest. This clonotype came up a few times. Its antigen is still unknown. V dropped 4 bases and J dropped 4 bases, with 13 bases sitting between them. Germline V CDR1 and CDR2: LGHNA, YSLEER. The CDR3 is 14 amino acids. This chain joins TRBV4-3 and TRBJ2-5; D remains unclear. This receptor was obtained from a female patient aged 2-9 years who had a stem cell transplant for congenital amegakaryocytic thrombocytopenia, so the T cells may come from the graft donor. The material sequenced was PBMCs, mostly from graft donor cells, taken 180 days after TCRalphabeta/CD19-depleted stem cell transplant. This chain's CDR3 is CASSPLGLGETQYF. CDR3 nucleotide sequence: TGCGCCAGCAGCCCCCTAGGGTTGGGAGAGACCCAGTACTTC.